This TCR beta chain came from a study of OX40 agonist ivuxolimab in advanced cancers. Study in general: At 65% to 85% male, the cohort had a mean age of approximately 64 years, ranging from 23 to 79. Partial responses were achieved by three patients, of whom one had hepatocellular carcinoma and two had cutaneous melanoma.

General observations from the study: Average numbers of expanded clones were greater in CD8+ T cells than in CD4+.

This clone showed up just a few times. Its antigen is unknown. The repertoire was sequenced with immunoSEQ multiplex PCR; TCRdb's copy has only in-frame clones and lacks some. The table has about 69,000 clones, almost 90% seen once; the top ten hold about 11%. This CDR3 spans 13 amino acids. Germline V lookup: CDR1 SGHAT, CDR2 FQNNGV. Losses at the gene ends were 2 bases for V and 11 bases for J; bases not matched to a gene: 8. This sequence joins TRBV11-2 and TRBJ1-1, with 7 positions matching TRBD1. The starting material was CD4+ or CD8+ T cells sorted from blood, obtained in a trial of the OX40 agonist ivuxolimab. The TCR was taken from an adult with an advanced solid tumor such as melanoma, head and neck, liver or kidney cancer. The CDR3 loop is CASSLTWTGVAFF. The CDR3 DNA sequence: TGTGCCAGCAGCTTAACTTGGACAGGCGTTGCTTTCTTT.